Following are 21 T cell receptor beta chains from one sample sequenced in a study of CD8 T cells in Susac syndrome. RNA was extracted with the RNeasy kit, and a quantity of about 0.45 to 1 ug was reverse transcribed using random hexamers. TCRdb re-analysed the immunoSEQ multiplex PCR reads in MiXCR, keeping a single row per CDR3 protein. The sample holds fewer than 150,000 distinct CDR3 sequences; about 94% are singletons and the top ten take approximately 0.3%. Input material: CD8+ T cells from PBMCs. These receptors were obtained from a human donor in good health.

This chain links TRBV29-1 with TRBJ2-7; TRBD2 might be the D (6 bases). CDR1 is SQVTM, CDR2 ANQGSEA, per germline. This CDR3 comprises 10 residues. The CDR3 bases are TGCATTCGACTAGTATCCGAGCAGTACTTC. As protein: CIRLVSEQYF.

This chain joins TRBV7-2 and TRBJ2-3; no clear D. The CDR3 runs 16 residues. The V gene lost 2 bases and the J gene lost 0 bases, with 12 bases spanning the gap. Germline V CDR1 and CDR2: SGHTA, FQGNSA. CDR3 in amino acids: CASSLQVSSSTDTQYF. The CDR3 DNA follows: TGTGCCAGCAGCTTACAGGTGTCCTCTAGCACAGATACGCAGTATTTT.

The CDR3: CASSTPGQGIVDGYTF. In DNA, the CDR3 is TGTGCCAGCAGTACCCCCGGACAGGGGATTGTGGATGGCTACACCTTC. J is TRBJ1-2 and V is TRBV28; 9 bases match TRBD1. Losses at the gene ends were 5 bases for V and 6 bases for J; bases not matched to a gene: 13. Looked up from germline, CDR1 is MDHEN and CDR2 is SYDVKM. The CDR3 loop spans 16 amino acids.

The gene calls are TRBV7-9 and TRBJ2-1, with D possibly being TRBD1 (5 bases). Looked up from germline, CDR1 is SEHNR and CDR2 is FQNEAQ (reference sequence). Trimming left V 7 bases short and J 5 bases short, with 24 bases between. CDR3 length equals 17 residues. In DNA, the CDR3 is TGTGCCAGCAAAAAGGGGTACGCCGGAATAGGGGACAATGAGCAGTTCTTC. Translated: CASKKGYAGIGDNEQFF.

This clonotype occurred once. The chain links TRBV29-1 to TRBJ2-1; 15 bases are shared with TRBD2. The trim removed 4 bases at V and 8 bases at J, leaving 9 bases unmatched. CDR3 size: 16 residues. Germline values: CDR1 SQVTM, CDR2 ANQGSEA. CDR3 in amino acids: CSVASGTSGRSDEQFF. The CDR3 bases are TGCAGCGTTGCCTCCGGGACTAGCGGGAGGTCGGATGAGCAGTTCTTC.

The rearrangement links TRBV29-1 to TRBJ2-5; D remains ambiguous. Between the trimmed V and J ends, which lost 4 bases and 4 bases, there was a span of 10 bases. The CDR3 totals 12 residues. Germline CDR1 is SQVTM and CDR2 is ANQGSEA. CDR3 sequence reads: CSVVVRGETQYF. DNA for the CDR3: TGCAGCGTTGTTGTCAGAGGAGAGACCCAGTACTTC. Supplemented by reference TRBV29-1 and TRBJ2-5, the full variable domain reads SAVISQKPSRDICQRGTSLTIQCQVDSQVTMMFWYRQQPGQSLTLIATANQGSEATYESGFVIDKFPISRPNLTFSTLTVSNMSPEDSSIYLCSVVVRGETQYFGPGTRLLVL.

The V call is TRBV14, the J call TRBJ1-2; 8 positions match TRBD1. This CDR3 region has 16 residues. Trimming took 1 base from V and 5 from J; bases not matched to a gene: 9. The germline V gene has CDR1 SGHDN and CDR2 FVKESK. The CDR3 DNA is TGTGCCAGCAGCCAAGCCAGGGGGCGAATGAAGTATGGCTACACCTTC. It translates to CASSQARGRMKYGYTF.

This sequence joins TRBV30 and TRBJ2-4, with 11 positions matching TRBD2. The CDR3 is 14 residues long. Looked up from germline, CDR1 is GTSNPN and CDR2 is SVGIG (reference sequence). Germline trimming cut 3 bases from V and 7 bases from J; bases unmatched to any gene: 5. DNA of the CDR3: TGTGCCTGGAGAATAGCGGGAGGGCCGAACATTCAGTACTTC. Protein product: CAWRIAGGPNIQYF. Using reference TRBV30 and TRBJ2-4 for the parts outside the CDR3, the full variable domain is SQTIHQWPATLVQPVGSPLSLECTVEGTSNPNLYWYRQAAGRGLQLLFYSVGIGQISSEVPQNLSASRPQDRQFILSSKKLLLSDSGFYLCAWRIAGGPNIQYFGAGTRLSVL.

The chain employs TRBV6-2 or TRBV6-3 and TRBJ1-5; D gene uncertain. The V gene lost 6 bases and the J gene lost 4 bases, with 7 bases spanning the gap. The CDR3 has 12 residues. CDR1 is MNHEY, CDR2 SVGEGT, per germline. As DNA, the CDR3 is TGTGCCAGCAGACAGAATAATCAGCCCCAGCATTTT. Its protein is CASRQNNQPQHF.

This chain joins TRBV20-1 and TRBJ2-1; 9 bases match TRBD2. Germline V CDR1 and CDR2: DFQATT, SNEGSKA (reference sequence). The CDR3 loop spans 14 amino acids. Losses at the gene ends were 6 bases for V and 4 bases for J; bases not matched to a gene: 7. CDR3 sequence: CSAISGSEYNEQFF. The CDR3, as DNA: TGCAGTGCCATTAGCGGGAGCGAGTACAATGAGCAGTTCTTC.

The rearrangement links TRBV20-1 to TRBJ2-3; 9 bases align to TRBD2. CDR3 length equals 16 residues. Germline V gives CDR1 DFQATT, CDR2 SNEGSKA (reference sequence). V shed 0 bases, J shed 2 bases, and the junction held 6 bases outside the gene matches. CDR3 sequence: CSARDSASGNTDTQYF. As DNA, the CDR3 is TGCAGTGCTAGAGATTCCGCTAGCGGGAACACAGATACGCAGTATTTT.

This rearrangement joins TRBV20-1 to TRBJ2-7; D call uncertain. The germline V gene encodes CDR1 DFQATT and CDR2 SNEGSKA (reference sequence). The ends were cut back, 4 bases at V and 6 bases at J, with 10 bases in the middle. The CDR3 covers 11 residues. This chain's CDR3 is CSAILHGEQYF. In DNA form, the CDR3 reads TGCAGTGCTATTCTTCATGGCGAGCAGTACTTC.

The chain has TRBV20-1 and TRBJ2-3; the match to TRBD2 covers 12 bases. The CDR3 contains 15 residues. V shed 3 bases and J 4 bases; nucleotides not matched to a gene: 5. From germline, CDR1 is DFQATT and CDR2 SNEGSKA (reference sequence). The CDR3 nucleotides are TGCAGTGCTAGGCTAGCGGGGGGGGCGGCAGATACGCAGTATTTT. The encoded protein is CSARLAGGAADTQYF.

The chain joins TRBV3-1 to TRBJ2-1; TRBD2 aligns across 8 bases. After removal of 5 bases from V and 9 bases from J, the junction contained 15 bases not matched to a gene. Germline assignment: CDR1 LGHDT and CDR2 YNNKEL (reference sequence). The CDR3 length is 16 residues. The CDR3: CASSTRDSGSMTEQFF. CDR3 nucleotides: TGTGCCAGCAGCACACGCGACAGCGGGAGTATGACTGAGCAGTTCTTC.

This chain joins TRBV9 and TRBJ2-5; D ambiguous. The germline V gene has CDR1 SGDLS and CDR2 YYNGEE. The CDR3 has 12 residues. V lost 3 bases and J lost 4, with 7 bases in between. CDR3 amino acids: CASSAPGETQYF. CDR3 coding DNA: TGTGCCAGCAGCGCCCCGGGAGAGACCCAGTACTTC. Complete variable domain (other parts from reference TRBV9 and TRBJ2-5): DSGVTQTPKHLITATGQRVTLRCSPRSGDLSVYWYQQSLDQGLQFLIQYYNGEERAKGNILERFSAQQFPDLHSELNLSSLELGDSALYFCASSAPGETQYFGPGTRLLVL.

The V gene is TRBV20-1, the J gene TRBJ2-1; D might be TRBD1 (6 bases). Trimming cost V 2 bases and J 7 bases, with 15 bases left between them. The V gene's germline CDR1 is DFQATT and CDR2 SNEGSKA (reference sequence). This CDR3 spans 14 amino acids. The CDR3 nucleotides read TGCAGTGCTAGAAGTGAGACAGGCCAGAATGAGCAGTTCTTC. Translation gives CSARSETGQNEQFF.

The chain recombines TRBV2 with TRBJ2-1; possible D gene TRBD2, 6 bases. Trimming stripped 7 bases from V and 8 bases from J, with 18 bases between. The CDR3 extends over 14 amino acids. Germline V gives CDR1 SNHLY, CDR2 FYNNEI. This CDR3 reads CASKWSTGVDEQFF. The CDR3 coding sequence is TGTGCCAGCAAGTGGAGCACGGGGGTCGATGAGCAGTTCTTC.

The rearrangement joins TRBV20-1 to TRBJ2-4, with 7 positions matching TRBD1. CDR3 length equals 13 residues. Germline CDR1 and CDR2: DFQATT and SNEGSKA (reference sequence). Losses at the gene ends were 6 bases for V and 8 bases for J; bases not matched to a gene: 10. The CDR3 DNA follows: TGCAGTGCAACGGACAGGCGAAGTGACATTCAGTACTTC. This translates into CSATDRRSDIQYF.

This chain uses TRBV5-4 with TRBJ2-5; no firm D call. CDR3 size: 10 residues. CDR1 is SGHNT, CDR2 YYREEE, per germline (reference sequence). Trimming took off 7 bases at V and 4 bases at J, with 5 bases between the two ends. CDR3 DNA sequence: TGTGCCAGCGGTGTAGAGACCCAGTACTTC. Its translation is CASGVETQYF.

This sequence joins TRBV19 and TRBJ2-1, with D possibly being TRBD2 (6 bases). Looked up from germline, CDR1 is LNHDA and CDR2 is SQIVND (reference sequence). The CDR3 is 15 amino acids. V was clipped by 2 bases and J by 2 bases, with 10 bases between them. Written as DNA, the CDR3 is TGTGCCAGTAGTATAAGTAGCGGTACCTACAATGAGCAGTTCTTC. As protein: CASSISSGTYNEQFF. The full variable domain, in which reference TRBV19 and TRBJ2-1 provide the parts outside the CDR3, is DGGITQSPKYLFRKEGQNVTLSCEQNLNHDAMYWYRQDPGQGLRLIYYSQIVNDFQKGDIAEGYSVSREKKESFPLTVTSAQKNPTAFYLCASSISSGTYNEQFFGPGTRLTVL.

The V call is TRBV20-1, the J call TRBJ2-1; D is ambiguous. This CDR3 spans 12 amino acids. Germline-derived CDR1 and CDR2 are DFQATT and SNEGSKA (reference sequence). The CDR3 nucleotides read TGCAGCCCTTGGAGCTCCTACAATGAGCAGTTCTTC. Translated, it gives CSPWSSYNEQFF.